The 25 T cell receptor beta chains in this list originate from one sample, sequenced in a study of vaccination effects on CD4 cells after COVID-19. Their antigen targets remain unknown. Once cultured for roughly 10 days, the cells underwent separation to obtain CD4+ T cells. Each participant was given two doses of one vaccine (BNT162b2 or mRNA-1273). Only in-frame clones appear in the TCRdb table, and some are missing; sequencing was by immunoSEQ multiplex PCR. This table has tens of thousands of clones, 55% to 80% appearing once. The starting material was CD4+ T cells from PBMCs cultured without peptide, obtained after COVID-19 vaccination. These TCRs come from a human donor who received a COVID-19 vaccine.

Concerning this clone itself: In the same sample, other DNA sequences code for this CDR3. The chain joins TRBV15 to TRBJ1-5; D gene unclear. Germline CDR1 reads LNHNV; CDR2 reads YYDKDF (reference sequence). V was cut by 0 bases and J by 2 bases, with 8 bases left in between. There are 15 residues in the CDR3. The CDR3 loop is CATSRDPGGNQPQHF. CDR3 bases: TGTGCCACCAGCAGAGACCCCGGAGGCAATCAGCCCCAGCATTTT.

This clone was recorded a few times. The chain is built from TRBV5-3 and TRBJ2-7; 9 nucleotides line up with TRBD1. TRBV5-3 is classed as an ORF, of uncertain function. This CDR3 region has 23 residues. Trimming removed 2 bases from V and 2 bases from J; junction bases left unmatched: 29. CDR3 nucleotide sequence: TGTGCCAGAAGCTTATCTTCCGGGACAGGGCCCATCCCACTCTCCCTAGCTCCCTACGAGCAGTACTTC. Its protein is CARSLSSGTGPIPLSLAPYEQYF.

This clone showed up just a few times. The J gene is TRBJ2-1, the V gene TRBV5-4; TRBD1 matches 9 bases. Germline assignment: CDR1 SGHNT and CDR2 YYREEE (reference sequence). This CDR3 region has 14 residues. V lost 3 bases to trimming and J lost 11 bases; unmatched junction nucleotides: 9. CDR3 amino acids: CASSYRDRAGQQFF. CDR3 DNA sequence: TGTGCCAGCAGCTACCGGGACAGGGCGGGACAGCAGTTCTTC.

The chain joins TRBV11-2 to TRBJ2-7; D is perhaps TRBD2 (6 bases). The CDR3 spans 15 residues. The V and J ends lost 1 base and 2 bases respectively, with 12 bases between them. Germline CDR1 reads SGHAT; CDR2 reads FQNNGV. In DNA form, the CDR3 reads TGTGCCAGCAGCTTAGGGGGCCGACTAGCCTACGAGCAGTACTTC. The encoded protein is CASSLGGRLAYEQYF.

The chain has TRBV19 and TRBJ2-7; the match to TRBD1 covers 7 bases. V was clipped by 1 base and J by 3 bases; unmatched bases: 6. This CDR3 is 15 amino acids long. Germline CDR1 reads LNHDA; CDR2 reads SQIVND (reference sequence). CDR3 amino acids: CASSIVGGQNYEQYF. The CDR3 bases are TGTGCCAGTAGTATAGTTGGGGGACAGAACTACGAGCAGTACTTC.

The J gene is TRBJ2-7, the V gene TRBV6-1; 15 bases match TRBD2. The CDR3 is 17 residues long. Germline V CDR1 and CDR2: MNHNS, SASEGT. With V trimmed by 4 bases and J by 5 bases, 9 bases remained unmatched. CDR3: CASSGGTSGGFMDEQYF. The CDR3 region has the DNA TGTGCCAGCAGTGGCGGGACTAGCGGGGGGTTCATGGACGAGCAGTACTTC.

The chain has TRBV5-1 and TRBJ1-1; 8 bases align to TRBD1. V was pared by 4 bases and J by 2 bases, with 4 bases of the junction left unmatched. This CDR3 region has 14 residues. Looked up from germline, CDR1 is SGHRS and CDR2 is YFSETQ. DNA for the CDR3: TGCGCCAGCAGCAAGGGACAGGAAAACACTGAAGCTTTCTTT. Amino acids: CASSKGQENTEAFF.

This chain connects TRBV7-2 to TRBJ1-5; 9 nucleotides line up with TRBD1. V lost 4 bases and J lost 5; bases outside the gene matches: 3. CDR1 and CDR2 from the germline V gene are SGHTA and FQGNSA. The CDR3 has 14 residues. The CDR3 DNA sequence: TGTGCCAGCAGCTCGAGACAGGGGGATCAGCCCCAGCATTTT. This encodes CASSSRQGDQPQHF.

This rearrangement joins TRBV19 to TRBJ2-3; possibly TRBD2 for D (5 bases). V was clipped by 5 bases and J by 3 bases, with 12 bases between them. The CDR3 runs to 14 residues. Germline V gene data show CDR1 as LNHDA and CDR2 as SQIVND (reference sequence). CDR3 DNA: TGTGCCAGTAGTCGGACTTACTTGACAGATACGCAGTATTTT. Residues: CASSRTYLTDTQYF.

This clone occurred a few times. The chain employs TRBV6-1 and TRBJ1-1; D call uncertain. This CDR3 contains 13 residues. Per germline, CDR1 MNHNS and CDR2 SASEGT. V gave up 2 bases and J gave up 3 bases, with 7 bases separating them. The CDR3, as DNA: TGTGCCAGCAGTGAAAACAGAGACACTGAAGCTTTCTTT. Residues: CASSENRDTEAFF.

The CDR3 DNA reads TGTGCCAGCTCACCACCTTGGTCCGAGGGCATAAAACTGTTTTTT. The encoded protein is CASSPPWSEGIKLFF. V and J are TRBV18 and TRBJ1-4, with D hard to call. The V and J ends lost 0 bases and 10 bases respectively, with 15 bases between them. In germline, CDR1 is KGHSH, CDR2 LQKENI. The CDR3 is 15 amino acids.

The rearrangement joins TRBV19 to TRBJ1-6; D not resolved. The CDR3 is 15 amino acids. Germline loops: CDR1 LNHDA, CDR2 SQIVND (reference sequence). The V gene lost 7 bases and the J gene lost 6 bases, with 16 bases spanning the gap. The CDR3 loop reads CASTRKAQRNSPLHF. In nucleotides, the CDR3 is TGTGCCAGTACCCGAAAGGCACAGCGTAATTCACCCCTCCACTTT.

The chain combines TRBV7-2 with TRBJ1-5; D is unclear. The CDR3 has 13 residues. V was pared by 5 bases and J by 2 bases, with 7 bases between. Germline CDR1 is SGHTA and CDR2 is FQGNSA. In DNA form, the CDR3 reads TGTGCCAGCAGCAGCTGGGGCAATCAGCCCCAGCATTTT. Encoded protein: CASSSWGNQPQHF.

The chain is built from TRBV5-1 and TRBJ2-5; 13 nucleotides line up with TRBD2. V was clipped by 5 bases and J by 4 bases; unmatched bases: 5. Germline V lookup: CDR1 SGHRS, CDR2 YFSETQ. The CDR3 totals 15 residues. The CDR3 is CASSGTSGIGETQYF. The CDR3 DNA reads TGCGCCAGCAGTGGGACTAGCGGGATCGGAGAGACCCAGTACTTC.

This chain connects TRBV12-1 to TRBJ1-3; TRBD1 is the table's D call, not checked against the DNA. TRBV12-1 is a pseudogene locus. There are 18 residues in the CDR3. In nucleotides, the CDR3 is TGTGCCAGCAGCTTGGGGGACAGGGGGCGAAAGAGTGGAAACACCATATATTTT. Residues: CASSLGDRGRKSGNTIYF.

This clone showed up just a few times. The gene calls are TRBV15 and TRBJ2-7; perhaps TRBD1 as D (6 bases). Between the trimmed V and J ends, which lost 5 bases and 1 base, there was a span of 15 bases. The CDR3 extends over 15 amino acids. Germline V lookup: CDR1 LNHNV, CDR2 YYDKDF (reference sequence). The CDR3: CATSGHRDKSYEQYF. The CDR3 region has the DNA TGTGCCACCAGCGGGCACCGGGACAAATCCTACGAGCAGTACTTC.

This chain connects TRBV5-1 to TRBJ2-4; D uncertain. Trimming cost V 2 bases and J 7 bases, with 16 bases left between them. The germline V gene has CDR1 SGHRS and CDR2 YFSETQ. The CDR3 consists of 15 residues. In DNA form, the CDR3 reads TGCGCCAGCAGCTTCTTGCCCGGCCAAAGGAACATTCAGTACTTC. Its protein product is CASSFLPGQRNIQYF.

V is TRBV5-4 and J is TRBJ2-5; 11 bases match TRBD2. Germline assignment: CDR1 SGHNT and CDR2 YYREEE (reference sequence). The V segment lost 0 bases and the J segment 0 bases; nucleotides outside the gene matches: 10. The CDR3 is 19 amino acids. The DNA for the CDR3 is TGTGCCAGCAGCTTGGGGATTAGCGGGGGGGCTGGACACCAAGAGACCCAGTACTTC. Translating it yields CASSLGISGGAGHQETQYF.

V gene TRBV10-1 combines with J gene TRBJ2-1; the D gene could be TRBD1 or TRBD2 (5 bases each). V lost 3 bases and J lost 2, with 17 bases in between. The length of the CDR3 is 17 residues. Germline V gene sequence: CDR1 WNHNN, CDR2 SYGVQD (reference sequence). CDR3 amino acids: CASSDRGGTAAYNEQFF. For the CDR3, the DNA is TGCGCCAGCAGTGACCGTGGTGGGACGGCTGCCTACAATGAGCAGTTCTTC.

This chain joins TRBV19 and TRBJ2-3, with 8 bases fitting TRBD2. Germline CDR1 and CDR2: LNHDA and SQIVND (reference sequence). The J segment lost 3 bases and the V segment lost 7 bases, leaving 9 bases of the junction unmatched. The CDR3 covers 15 residues. CDR3 protein: CASTPGGGRTDTQYF. CDR3 sequence (DNA): TGTGCCAGTACCCCGGGAGGGGGTCGGACAGATACGCAGTATTTT.

The chain combines TRBV6-6 with TRBJ1-2; D is perhaps TRBD1 (5 bases). V lost 0 bases and J lost 6, with 11 bases in between. This CDR3 has 14 amino acids. The V gene's germline CDR1 is MNHNY and CDR2 SVGAGI (reference sequence). In nucleotides, the CDR3 is TGTGCCAGCAGTTACTCGACTGGGGGGGATGGCTACACCTTC. Protein: CASSYSTGGDGYTF.

The rearrangement links TRBV5-8 to TRBJ2-5; D may be TRBD2 (6 bases). Looked up from germline, CDR1 is SGHTS and CDR2 is YDEGEE. Trimming cost V 0 bases and J 7 bases, with 16 bases left between them. There are 15 residues in the CDR3. CDR3 sequence: CASSLVRLARGTQYF. The CDR3 region has the DNA TGTGCCAGCAGCTTGGTTCGGCTAGCGAGGGGGACCCAGTACTTC.

V usage is TRBV5-1 and J usage is TRBJ1-5, with 7 positions matching TRBD1. The length of the CDR3 is 16 residues. Germline values: CDR1 SGHRS, CDR2 YFSETQ. V lost 4 bases, J lost 1 base, and 8 bases stayed unmatched. The CDR3 DNA is TGCGCCAGCAGCCCGGGTGGGACAGCCAGCAATCAGCCCCAGCATTTT. This gives the protein CASSPGGTASNQPQHF.

The V and J genes are TRBV9 and TRBJ1-5; the match to TRBD1 covers 7 bases. The length of the CDR3 is 15 residues. V trimming: 4 bases; J trimming: 2 bases; junction bases outside the gene matches: 6. Germline V gene data show CDR1 as SGDLS and CDR2 as YYNGEE. The CDR3 region has the DNA TGTGCCAGCAGCATCGGGACAGTGGGCAATCAGCCCCAGCATTTT. It codes for CASSIGTVGNQPQHF.

The chain combines TRBV10-3 with TRBJ1-6; D might be TRBD1 (6 bases). V lost 9 bases and J lost 0, with 27 bases in between. CDR1 and CDR2 from the germline V gene are ENHRY and SYGVKD. This CDR3 comprises 20 residues. The CDR3 DNA reads TGTGCCATATTTTATGAGGCCAGGGGCTTACCCAGCTCCTATAATTCACCCCTCCACTTT. Its protein is CAIFYEARGLPSSYNSPLHF.